These T cell receptor beta chains were read from a single sample in a study of blood T cells in healthy people across ages. TCRdb processed the 5' RACE reads anew with MiXCR; each CDR3 protein has one entry. The data contain more than 650,000 distinct CDR3 sequences, 22% of them singletons. The sequenced sample was blood. The receptors here all came from a man aged 65 to 79 in good health. Each CDR3 is given with its conserved first and last residue. D genes are given only for firm matches.

.,TRBJ2-7,TRBV18,CASSPSVGYEQYF
TRBD1,TRBJ2-7,TRBV20-1,CSAWDRGAYEQYF
TRBD2,.,TRBV12-3/TRBV12-4,CASSSHSGIGGEQFF
.,TRBJ2-3,TRBV7-2,CASSLNPTYTDTQYF
TRBD1,TRBJ1-4,TRBV15,CATSRDRGGEKLFF
.,TRBJ1-1,TRBV29-1,CSVGVPGTKAFF
TRBD2,TRBJ2-3,TRBV4-3,CASSHSSGRATDTQYF
.,TRBJ1-6,TRBV4-3,CASSQGGVHYNSPLHF
TRBD2,TRBJ2-5,TRBV7-9,CASSLGRGIQETQYF
.,TRBJ2-1,TRBV20-1,CSARDPNEQFF
TRBD2,TRBJ2-1,TRBV18,CASSPSSGFYNEQFF
TRBD2,TRBJ2-5,TRBV7-2,CAGSLRLAQETQYF
.,TRBJ1-3,TRBV12-3/TRBV12-4,CASSFVWSGNTIYF
.,TRBJ2-1,TRBV3-1,CASSQVGLSYEQHF
.,TRBJ2-1,TRBV2,CAIQAPPSSYNEQFF
.,TRBJ1-2,TRBV28,CASSLVGSGNYGYTF
TRBD1,TRBJ1-2,TRBV28,CAGSSGTGGLSGYTF
TRBD1,TRBJ1-1,TRBV7-8,CASSLRGRITEAFF
.,TRBJ2-5,TRBV7-2,CASSYTVQETQYF
.,TRBJ2-6,TRBV10-3,CAISSGDPGANVLTF
.,TRBJ1-6,TRBV18,CASSPRAEIDSPLHF
TRBD1,TRBJ2-4,TRBV12-3/TRBV12-4,CASSLRGEGARKNIQYF
.,TRBJ2-1,TRBV5-1,CASSFLVGEQFF
.,TRBJ1-2,TRBV7-2,CASSLGWGNGYTF
.,TRBJ2-5,TRBV29-1,CSVRPRETQYF
.,TRBJ1-2,TRBV14,CASSQGPSWGGYTF